The entry below gives a single TCR beta chain sequence along with its context. 60 Vbeta and 13 Jbeta primers were used in PCR. Assay: immunoSEQ multiplex PCR; the TCRdb copy retains only in-frame clones and omits some. The sample includes some 180,000 clones, around 80% of them seen just once. The record originates from a study of cytomegalovirus exposure and HLA in healthy donors. The germline CDR1 and CDR2 sequences are SGHTA and FQGNSA. This CDR3 has 14 residues. V lost 4 bases, J lost 5 bases, and 5 bases stayed unmatched. This chain links TRBV7-2 with TRBJ2-3; 8 nucleotides match TRBD2. Source material: PBMCs. This receptor was taken from a girl aged 2 to 9 in good health and CMV-seropositive. The CDR3 protein is CASSSAGGGDTQYF. The CDR3 region has the DNA TGTGCCAGCAGCTCTGCGGGGGGAGGAGATACGCAGTATTTT.